This is a list of T cell receptor beta chains from one sample in a study of CD8+ T cells in alopecia areata. The repertoire was sequenced with immunoSEQ multiplex PCR; TCRdb's copy has only in-frame clones and lacks some. The repertoire has fewer than 250,000 clones, roughly 64% of them found once; the top ten carry 3.5% to 5%. The sequences come from CD4+ T cells sorted from blood, collected at week 4, from a patient treated with tofacitinib. Receptor source: a human donor with alopecia areata. Both conserved end residues are part of each CDR3.

v_gene: TRBV5-1
j_gene: TRBJ2-3
CDR3aa: CASKGLAGASTDTQYF

v_gene: TRBV9
j_gene: TRBJ2-2
CDR3aa: CASSAQTGELFF

v_gene: TRBV5-1
j_gene: TRBJ1-2
CDR3aa: CASSLDPIGGYTF

v_gene: TRBV29-1
j_gene: TRBJ2-1
CDR3aa: CSVEKGLGQFF

v_gene: TRBV30
j_gene: TRBJ2-6
CDR3aa: CAWSVPRTPGANVLTF

v_gene: TRBV7-2
j_gene: TRBJ2-5
CDR3aa: CASSGRGFQETQYF

v_gene: TRBV19
j_gene: TRBJ2-1
CDR3aa: CASSTRGGGALGEQFF

v_gene: TRBV10-2
j_gene: TRBJ1-5
CDR3aa: CASSDWEGQPQHF

v_gene: TRBV5-1
j_gene: TRBJ1-1
CDR3aa: CASSYGGQSEAFF

v_gene: TRBV6-5
j_gene: TRBJ2-1
CDR3aa: CASSERGSTLNEQFF

v_gene: TRBV5-1
j_gene: TRBJ2-5
CDR3aa: CASSLSLAEETQYF

v_gene: TRBV6-5
j_gene: TRBJ2-7
CDR3aa: CASSYGGAIAYEQYF

v_gene: TRBV7-2
j_gene: TRBJ1-6
CDR3aa: CASSLQGRNSPLHF

v_gene: TRBV5-4
j_gene: TRBJ2-7
CDR3aa: CASSSGLAGGYEQYF

v_gene: TRBV7-2
j_gene: TRBJ2-2
CDR3aa: CASSPIWNTGELFF

v_gene: TRBV9
j_gene: TRBJ2-7
CDR3aa: CASSVGPGGYEQYF

v_gene: TRBV7-2
j_gene: TRBJ2-5
CDR3aa: CASSRDRQETQYF

v_gene: TRBV9
j_gene: TRBJ2-1
CDR3aa: CASSPLGGMEGQFF

v_gene: TRBV7-2
j_gene: TRBJ2-3
CDR3aa: CASSWSGSTDTQYF

v_gene: TRBV2
j_gene: TRBJ2-5
CDR3aa: CASLKEGALGETQYF

v_gene: TRBV6-5
j_gene: TRBJ2-2
CDR3aa: CASRTGQTNTGELFF

v_gene: TRBV13
j_gene: TRBJ2-7
CDR3aa: CASSYRDRAYEQYF

v_gene: TRBV6-5
j_gene: TRBJ2-1
CDR3aa: CASSRPGEQFF